Listed below are T cell receptor beta chains from one sample, sequenced in a study of graft-versus-host responses after intestinal transplantation. Profiled with immunoSEQ multiplex PCR; TCRdb holds only in-frame clones, not every one. The sample includes under 50,000 clones, about 92% seen only once; the top ten take around 3.6%. Material: PBMCs, obtained less than 750 days after intestinal transplantation. Source of these receptors: a human patient who received an intestinal transplant, so some T cells may come from the graft donor. Both conserved end residues are part of each CDR3. Fields, in order: CDR3 length, V gene, clone size, D gene, J gene, CDR3 protein, CDR3 DNA. A D gene is named only where the DNA matches it firmly. Size is omitted from some rows. Given values are once, few, many or a class for expanded clones.

CDR3 length: 14; V gene: TRBV27; clone size: NA; D gene: NA; J gene: TRBJ2-7; CDR3 protein: CASSLWGPRNEQYF; CDR3 DNA: TGTGCCAGCAGCCTTTGGGGGCCCCGGAACGAGCAGTACTTC
CDR3 length: 15; V gene: TRBV7-3; clone size: NA; D gene: TRBD2; J gene: TRBJ2-3; CDR3 protein: CASSLTGGARDTQYF; CDR3 DNA: TGTGCCAGCAGCTTAACCGGGGGGGCCAGAGATACGCAGTATTTT
CDR3 length: 14; V gene: TRBV27; clone size: NA; D gene: TRBD2; J gene: TRBJ2-7; CDR3 protein: CASAAGGPSYEQYF; CDR3 DNA: TGTGCCAGCGCAGCGGGAGGGCCGTCATACGAGCAGTACTTC
CDR3 length: 13; V gene: TRBV5-6; clone size: NA; D gene: NA; J gene: TRBJ2-1; CDR3 protein: CASSLATYNEQFF; CDR3 DNA: TGTGCCAGCAGCTTGGCCACGTACAATGAGCAGTTCTTC
CDR3 length: 15; V gene: TRBV18; clone size: NA; D gene: TRBD1; J gene: TRBJ1-1; CDR3 protein: CASSPTGAVNTEAFF; CDR3 DNA: TGTGCCAGCTCACCTACAGGGGCGGTGAACACTGAAGCTTTCTTT
CDR3 length: 15; V gene: TRBV5-4; clone size: NA; D gene: NA; J gene: TRBJ2-3; CDR3 protein: CASSFGLQSTDTQYF; CDR3 DNA: TGTGCCAGCAGCTTCGGACTCCAGAGCACAGATACGCAGTATTTT
CDR3 length: 12; V gene: TRBV7-6; clone size: NA; D gene: NA; J gene: TRBJ1-5; CDR3 protein: CASSKQDQPQHF; CDR3 DNA: TGTGCCAGCAGCAAACAGGATCAGCCCCAGCATTTT
CDR3 length: 18; V gene: TRBV19; clone size: NA; D gene: NA; J gene: TRBJ2-1; CDR3 protein: CASKTREAWVSSYNEQFF; CDR3 DNA: TGTGCCAGTAAAACCAGGGAGGCTTGGGTTTCCTCCTACAATGAGCAGTTCTTC
CDR3 length: 17; V gene: TRBV4-1; clone size: NA; D gene: TRBD1; J gene: TRBJ1-4; CDR3 protein: CASSQGILQGARVKLFF; CDR3 DNA: TGCGCCAGCAGCCAAGGAATACTTCAGGGGGCAAGGGTAAAACTGTTTTTT
CDR3 length: 13; V gene: TRBV11-2; clone size: NA; D gene: NA; J gene: TRBJ1-5; CDR3 protein: CASSSGENQPQHF; CDR3 DNA: TGTGCCAGCAGCTCCGGGGAGAATCAGCCCCAGCATTTT
CDR3 length: 15; V gene: TRBV28; clone size: NA; D gene: TRBD1; J gene: TRBJ1-2; CDR3 protein: CASSSGQGTYYGYTF; CDR3 DNA: TGTGCCAGCAGCTCGGGACAGGGGACCTACTATGGCTACACCTTC
CDR3 length: 16; V gene: TRBV5-4; clone size: NA; D gene: TRBD2; J gene: TRBJ2-1; CDR3 protein: CASSLLTSGGYNEQFF; CDR3 DNA: TGTGCCAGCAGCTTGCTGACTAGCGGGGGATACAATGAGCAGTTCTTC
CDR3 length: 17; V gene: TRBV5-5; clone size: NA; D gene: TRBD1; J gene: TRBJ2-2; CDR3 protein: CASSPTGDRGDTGELFF; CDR3 DNA: TGTGCCAGCAGCCCAACAGGGGACAGGGGGGACACCGGGGAGCTGTTTTTT
CDR3 length: 16; V gene: TRBV10-3; clone size: NA; D gene: NA; J gene: TRBJ2-7; CDR3 protein: CAISETGPQGPYEQYF; CDR3 DNA: TGTGCCATCAGTGAAACCGGGCCACAGGGTCCCTACGAGCAGTACTTC
CDR3 length: 13; V gene: TRBV6-4; clone size: NA; D gene: NA; J gene: TRBJ2-1; CDR3 protein: CASSDQMGNEQFF; CDR3 DNA: TGTGCCAGCAGCGACCAGATGGGCAATGAGCAGTTCTTC
CDR3 length: 15; V gene: TRBV18; clone size: NA; D gene: NA; J gene: TRBJ1-4; CDR3 protein: CASSRAGAKDEKLFF; CDR3 DNA: TGTGCCAGCTCACGGGCGGGGGCTAAGGATGAAAAACTGTTTTTT
CDR3 length: 15; V gene: TRBV11-2; clone size: NA; D gene: NA; J gene: TRBJ1-3; CDR3 protein: CASSLIGKSGNTIYF; CDR3 DNA: TGTGCCAGCAGCTTAATCGGGAAATCTGGAAACACCATATATTTT
CDR3 length: 12; V gene: TRBV19; clone size: NA; D gene: NA; J gene: TRBJ1-5; CDR3 protein: CASGGSNQPQHF; CDR3 DNA: TGTGCCAGTGGCGGAAGCAATCAGCCCCAGCATTTT
CDR3 length: 17; V gene: TRBV9; clone size: once; D gene: NA; J gene: TRBJ1-3; CDR3 protein: CASSVEGVRSGGNTIYF; CDR3 DNA: TGTGCCAGCAGCGTAGAGGGGGTCCGGAGTGGTGGAAACACCATATATTTT
CDR3 length: 13; V gene: TRBV6-4; clone size: NA; D gene: NA; J gene: TRBJ1-6; CDR3 protein: CASSEGDNSPLHF; CDR3 DNA: TGTGCCAGCAGTGAAGGGGATAATTCACCCCTCCACTTT
CDR3 length: 11; V gene: TRBV20-1; clone size: NA; D gene: NA; J gene: TRBJ2-3; CDR3 protein: CSAGPPDTQYF; CDR3 DNA: TGCAGTGCTGGACCCCCAGATACGCAGTATTTT
CDR3 length: 15; V gene: TRBV6-1; clone size: NA; D gene: TRBD1; J gene: TRBJ2-4; CDR3 protein: CASRTGGEAKNIQYF; CDR3 DNA: TGTGCCAGCAGGACAGGGGGCGAAGCCAAAAACATTCAGTACTTC
CDR3 length: 13; V gene: TRBV10-2; clone size: once; D gene: NA; J gene: TRBJ2-1; CDR3 protein: CASSEWRSNEQFF; CDR3 DNA: TGCGCCAGCAGTGAGTGGCGGTCGAATGAGCAGTTCTTC
CDR3 length: 14; V gene: TRBV2; clone size: NA; D gene: NA; J gene: TRBJ2-1; CDR3 protein: CASIGASEANEQFF; CDR3 DNA: TGTGCCAGCATTGGGGCTTCCGAGGCCAATGAGCAGTTCTTC
CDR3 length: 14; V gene: TRBV6-6; clone size: once; D gene: TRBD1; J gene: TRBJ2-7; CDR3 protein: CASSYQGVGGEQYF; CDR3 DNA: TGTGCCAGCAGTTACCAGGGGGTCGGCGGTGAGCAGTACTTC
CDR3 length: 15; V gene: TRBV19; clone size: once; D gene: NA; J gene: TRBJ2-3; CDR3 protein: CASSIRSGSTDTQYF; CDR3 DNA: TGTGCCAGTAGTATTCGCAGCGGGAGCACAGATACGCAGTATTTT
CDR3 length: 17; V gene: TRBV11-2; clone size: NA; D gene: TRBD1; J gene: TRBJ2-2; CDR3 protein: CASSLRGQGAPTGELFF; CDR3 DNA: TGTGCCAGCAGCTTACGCGGACAGGGGGCGCCCACCGGGGAGCTGTTTTTT
CDR3 length: 13; V gene: TRBV29-1; clone size: NA; D gene: TRBD2; J gene: TRBJ2-1; CDR3 protein: CSATVGLAGLQFF; CDR3 DNA: TGCAGCGCGACGGTGGGACTAGCGGGGCTGCAGTTCTTC
CDR3 length: 16; V gene: TRBV7-9; clone size: NA; D gene: NA; J gene: TRBJ2-2; CDR3 protein: CASRDLQGSNTGELFF; CDR3 DNA: TGTGCCAGCAGGGATCTGCAAGGGTCGAACACCGGGGAGCTGTTTTTT
CDR3 length: 15; V gene: TRBV7-3; clone size: NA; D gene: TRBD1; J gene: TRBJ2-2; CDR3 protein: CASSFSVQGAGELFF; CDR3 DNA: TGTGCCAGCAGCTTTTCTGTACAGGGGGCCGGGGAGCTGTTTTTT
CDR3 length: 16; V gene: TRBV10-3; clone size: NA; D gene: TRBD2; J gene: TRBJ2-3; CDR3 protein: CAISAPLAGGSDTQYF; CDR3 DNA: TGTGCCATCAGCGCGCCCTTAGCGGGAGGTAGTGATACGCAGTATTTT
CDR3 length: 16; V gene: TRBV7-7; clone size: NA; D gene: TRBD1; J gene: TRBJ2-7; CDR3 protein: CASSLATGTAFYEQYF; CDR3 DNA: TGTGCCAGCAGCTTAGCAACCGGGACAGCGTTCTACGAGCAGTACTTC
CDR3 length: 14; V gene: TRBV2; clone size: NA; D gene: NA; J gene: TRBJ2-7; CDR3 protein: CATGDGQAAYEQYF; CDR3 DNA: TGTGCCACGGGAGACGGACAGGCGGCCTACGAGCAGTACTTC
CDR3 length: 15; V gene: TRBV4-1; clone size: NA; D gene: TRBD1; J gene: TRBJ1-4; CDR3 protein: CASSQGLDRGEKLFF; CDR3 DNA: TGCGCCAGCAGCCAGGGATTGGACAGGGGTGAAAAACTGTTTTTT
CDR3 length: 14; V gene: TRBV6-4; clone size: NA; D gene: NA; J gene: TRBJ1-6; CDR3 protein: CASSEKGVSSPLHF; CDR3 DNA: TGTGCCAGCAGTGAAAAGGGTGTCTCTTCACCCCTCCACTTT
CDR3 length: 16; V gene: TRBV22-1; clone size: NA; D gene: NA; J gene: TRBJ1-5; CDR3 protein: CPGRETGVYSNQPQHF; CDR3 DNA: TGTCCTGGGAGGGAGACAGGGGTTTATAGCAATCAGCCCCAGCATTTT
CDR3 length: 13; V gene: TRBV6-5; clone size: NA; D gene: NA; J gene: TRBJ1-5; CDR3 protein: CASSRDSGQPQHF; CDR3 DNA: TGTGCCAGCAGTCGCGACAGCGGGCAGCCCCAGCATTTT